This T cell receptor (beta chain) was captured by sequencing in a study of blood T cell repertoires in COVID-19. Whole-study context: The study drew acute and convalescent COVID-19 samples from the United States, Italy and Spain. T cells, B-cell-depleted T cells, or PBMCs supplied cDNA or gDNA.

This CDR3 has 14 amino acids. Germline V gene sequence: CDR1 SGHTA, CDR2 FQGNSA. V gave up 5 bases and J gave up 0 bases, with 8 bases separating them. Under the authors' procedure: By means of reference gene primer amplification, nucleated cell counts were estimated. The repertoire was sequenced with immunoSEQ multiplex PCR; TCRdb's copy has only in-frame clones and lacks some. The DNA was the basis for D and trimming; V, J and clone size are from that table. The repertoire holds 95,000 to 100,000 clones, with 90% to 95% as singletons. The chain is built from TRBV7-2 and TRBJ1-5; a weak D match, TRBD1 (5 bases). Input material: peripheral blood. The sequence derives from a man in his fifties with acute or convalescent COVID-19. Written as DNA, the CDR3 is TGTGCCAGCAGCCCAGACAGTAGCAATCAGCCCCAGCATTTT. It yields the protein CASSPDSSNQPQHF.